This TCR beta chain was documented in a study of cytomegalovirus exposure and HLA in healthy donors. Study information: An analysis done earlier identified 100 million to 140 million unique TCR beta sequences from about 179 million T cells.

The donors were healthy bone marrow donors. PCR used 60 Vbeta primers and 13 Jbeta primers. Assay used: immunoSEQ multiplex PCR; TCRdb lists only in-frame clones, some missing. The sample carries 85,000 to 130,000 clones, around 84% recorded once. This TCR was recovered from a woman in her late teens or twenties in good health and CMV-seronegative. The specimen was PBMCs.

The CDR3, as DNA: TGTGCCAGCAGCTCGAACAGGTTGGGGGGCTACACCTTC. Residues: CASSSNRLGGYTF. V is TRBV7-2 and J is TRBJ1-2; TRBD1 might be the D (5 bases). With 4 bases removed from V and 8 bases from J, the gap between germline ends came to 14 bases. Germline CDR1 and CDR2: SGHTA and FQGNSA. The CDR3 extends over 13 amino acids.